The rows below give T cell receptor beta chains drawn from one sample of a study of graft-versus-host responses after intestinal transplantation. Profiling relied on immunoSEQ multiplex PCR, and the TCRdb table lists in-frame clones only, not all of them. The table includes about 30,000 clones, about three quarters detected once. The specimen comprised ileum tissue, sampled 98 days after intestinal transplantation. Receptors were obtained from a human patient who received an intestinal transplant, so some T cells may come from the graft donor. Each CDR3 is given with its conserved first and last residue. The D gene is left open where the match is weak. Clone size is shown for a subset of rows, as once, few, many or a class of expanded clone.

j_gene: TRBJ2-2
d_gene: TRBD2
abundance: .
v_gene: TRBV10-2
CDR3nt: TGCGCCAGCAGTGAGTCGAGGCGCGGGACTAGCGGCGGGGAGCTGTTTTTT
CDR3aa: CASSESRRGTSGGELFF

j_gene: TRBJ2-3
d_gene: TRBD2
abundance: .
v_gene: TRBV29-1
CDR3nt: TGCAGCGTTTCCCGGGGGGGGTCTTCGGATACGCAGTATTTT
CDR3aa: CSVSRGGSSDTQYF

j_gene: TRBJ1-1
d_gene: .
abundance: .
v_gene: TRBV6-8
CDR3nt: TGTGCCAGCAGTAGGGGCCGGGTGATGGGGCACACTGAAGCTTTCTTT
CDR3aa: CASSRGRVMGHTEAFF

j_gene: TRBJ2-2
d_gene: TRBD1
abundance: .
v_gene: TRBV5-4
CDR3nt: TGTGCCAGCAGTGGAAACAGGGGTGACACCGGGGAGCTGTTTTTT
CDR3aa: CASSGNRGDTGELFF

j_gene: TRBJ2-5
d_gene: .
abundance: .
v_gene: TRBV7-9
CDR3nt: TGTGCCAGCAGCTTACAGGGACAAGAGACCCAGTACTTC
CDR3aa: CASSLQGQETQYF

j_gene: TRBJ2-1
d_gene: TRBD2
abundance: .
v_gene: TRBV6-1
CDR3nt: TGTGCCAGCAGCGAACTAGCGGGGGGGTCCGTTAATGAGCAGTTCTTC
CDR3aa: CASSELAGGSVNEQFF

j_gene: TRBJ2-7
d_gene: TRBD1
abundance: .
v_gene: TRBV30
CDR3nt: TGTGCCTGGAATATAAGGGACAGGGTTTACGAGCAGTACTTC
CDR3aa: CAWNIRDRVYEQYF

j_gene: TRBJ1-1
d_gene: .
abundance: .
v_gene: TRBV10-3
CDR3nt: TGTGCCATCAGTGAGTCCTTTAACACTGAAGCTTTCTTT
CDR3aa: CAISESFNTEAFF

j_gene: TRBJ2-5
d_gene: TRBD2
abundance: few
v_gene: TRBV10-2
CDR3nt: TGCGCCAGCAGTGATGGTGTTAGCGGGGGAGAGACCCAGTACTTC
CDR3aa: CASSDGVSGGETQYF

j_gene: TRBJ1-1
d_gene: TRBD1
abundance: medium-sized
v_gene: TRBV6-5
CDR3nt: TGTGCCAGCAGTTATACAGGGGGCGCGAACACTGAAGCTTTCTTT
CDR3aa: CASSYTGGANTEAFF

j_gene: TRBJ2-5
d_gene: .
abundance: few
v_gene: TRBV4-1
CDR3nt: TGCGCCAGCAGCCCGACGGGGGAGACCCAGTACTTC
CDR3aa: CASSPTGETQYF

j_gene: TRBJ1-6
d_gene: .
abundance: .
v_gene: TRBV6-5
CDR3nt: TGTGCCAGCCATGCCGGACGGAACTATAATTCACCCCTCCACTTT
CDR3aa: CASHAGRNYNSPLHF

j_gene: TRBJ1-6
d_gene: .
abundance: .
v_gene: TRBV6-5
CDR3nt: TGTGCCAGCAGGGCAGGGGTCGGTTCACCCCTCCACTTT
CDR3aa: CASRAGVGSPLHF

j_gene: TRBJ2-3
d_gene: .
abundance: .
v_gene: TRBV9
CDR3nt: TGTGCCAGCAGCGTAGGTGCAGAGACCACAGATACGCAGTATTTT
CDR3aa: CASSVGAETTDTQYF

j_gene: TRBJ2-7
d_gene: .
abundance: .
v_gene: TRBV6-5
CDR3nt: TGTGCCAGCACTCCACACCAGGGCTCCTACGAGCAGTACTTC
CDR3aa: CASTPHQGSYEQYF

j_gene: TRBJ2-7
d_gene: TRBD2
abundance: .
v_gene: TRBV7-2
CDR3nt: TGTGCCAGCAGCCCGACCCCGGGGGGGCTAAGATTC
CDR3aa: CASSPTPGGLRF

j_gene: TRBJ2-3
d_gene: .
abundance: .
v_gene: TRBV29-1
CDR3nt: TGCAGCGCCGGGCAGGGGAGTTGGGCAGATACGCAGTATTTT
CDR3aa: CSAGQGSWADTQYF

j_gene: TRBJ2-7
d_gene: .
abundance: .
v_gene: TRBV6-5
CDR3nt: TGTGCCAGCAGTTACACTACTAGCACCGACGAGCAGTACTTC
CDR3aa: CASSYTTSTDEQYF

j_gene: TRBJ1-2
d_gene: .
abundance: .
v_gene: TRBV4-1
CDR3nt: TGCGCCAGCAGCCTCGTAACGGACAGAGAGGATGGCTACACCTTC
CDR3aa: CASSLVTDREDGYTF

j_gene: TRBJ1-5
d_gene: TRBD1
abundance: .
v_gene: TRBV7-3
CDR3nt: TGTGCCAGCATAAATATCGGGGACAGATCTTCTTGGGGCAATCAGCCCCAGCATTTT
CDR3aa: CASINIGDRSSWGNQPQHF

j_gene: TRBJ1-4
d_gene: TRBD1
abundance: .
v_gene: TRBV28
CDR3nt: TGTGCCAGCAGTTTAACCAGGGGGCCTAATGAAAAACTGTTTTTT
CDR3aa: CASSLTRGPNEKLFF

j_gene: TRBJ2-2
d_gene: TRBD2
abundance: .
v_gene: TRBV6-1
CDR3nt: TGTGCTGGACTAGCGTGGACCGGGGAGCTGTTTTTT
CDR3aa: CAGLAWTGELFF

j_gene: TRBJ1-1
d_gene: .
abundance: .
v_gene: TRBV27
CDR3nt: TGTGCCAGCAGTTATGGACGGAACACTGAAGCTTTCTTT
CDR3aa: CASSYGRNTEAFF

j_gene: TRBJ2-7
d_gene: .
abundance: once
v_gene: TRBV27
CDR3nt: TGTGCCAGCAGGCTGATAGGGGCCTACGAGCAGTACTTC
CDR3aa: CASRLIGAYEQYF

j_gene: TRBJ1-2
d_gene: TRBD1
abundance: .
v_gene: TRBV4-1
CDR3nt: TGCGCCAGCAGCCGAAAACTCGGACAGGAGGGAGGCTATGGCTACACCTTC
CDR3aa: CASSRKLGQEGGYGYTF

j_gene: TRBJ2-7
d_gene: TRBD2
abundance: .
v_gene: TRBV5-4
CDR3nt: TGTGCCAGCAGCTTACCTCCGGGACTAGAGCAGTACTTC
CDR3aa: CASSLPPGLEQYF

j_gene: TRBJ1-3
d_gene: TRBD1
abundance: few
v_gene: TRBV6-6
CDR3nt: TGTGCCAGCAGACTAACAGGGGGCTCTGGAAACACCATATATTTT
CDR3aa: CASRLTGGSGNTIYF

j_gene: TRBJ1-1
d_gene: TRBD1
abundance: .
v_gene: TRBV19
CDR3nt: TGTGCCAGTACCCCTCCGGGACAGGGAACGAACACTGAAGCTTTCTTT
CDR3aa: CASTPPGQGTNTEAFF

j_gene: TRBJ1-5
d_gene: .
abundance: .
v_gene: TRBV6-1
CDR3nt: TGTGCCAGCAGTGAAGGGACAGTCTATAGCAATCAGCCCCAGCATTTT
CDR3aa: CASSEGTVYSNQPQHF

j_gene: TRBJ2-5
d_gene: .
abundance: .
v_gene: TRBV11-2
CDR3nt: TGTGCCAGCAGCTTATGGCTCCAAGAGACCCAGTACTTC
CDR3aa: CASSLWLQETQYF

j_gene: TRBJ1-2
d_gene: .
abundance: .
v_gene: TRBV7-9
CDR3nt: TGTGCCAGCAGCTCCGGGAGGGATGGCTACACCTTC
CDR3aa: CASSSGRDGYTF

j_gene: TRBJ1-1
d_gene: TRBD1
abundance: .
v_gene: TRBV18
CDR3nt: TGTGCCAGCTCACCAGGGACAGGGTTCACTGAAGCTTTCTTT
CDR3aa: CASSPGTGFTEAFF

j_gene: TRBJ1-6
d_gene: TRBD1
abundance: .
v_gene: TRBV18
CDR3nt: TGTGCCAGCTCACCACCGGGACAGGGGTATAATTCACCCCTCCACTTT
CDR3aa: CASSPPGQGYNSPLHF

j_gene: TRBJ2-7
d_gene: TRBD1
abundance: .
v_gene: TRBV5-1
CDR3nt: TGCGCCAGCAGCCCCCGACAGGGGGTGAGAGAGCAGTACTTC
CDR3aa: CASSPRQGVREQYF